This record looks at one T cell receptor (beta chain) sequence and its context. Antigen unknown. Libraries were prepared by immunoSEQ multiplex PCR; TCRdb keeps only in-frame clonotypes and omits some of them. The sample carries about 380,000 clones, 83% recorded once. Stated treatment: 15 to 20 received Ad26.COV2.S at low or high dose, single or two shots; 5 received placebo; per-sample allocation not given. Following the first vaccine or placebo injection, samples were taken on day 63. Donor was an adult aged 18-55 years in Boston. In the vaccine, an Ad26 vector expressed the SARS-CoV-2 spike of the Wuhan strain. These data are taken from a study of Ad26.COV2.S vaccination and SARS-CoV-2 variants. Overall study: Once or twice, 56 days apart, Ad26.COV2.S was delivered intramuscularly. Overall study findings and caveats: Vaccinees reportedly had broad spike-specific CD8+ and CD4+ T cell responses.

Germline CDR1 SGHRS, CDR2 YFSETQ. The CDR3 is 14 residues long. J gave up 0 bases and V 7 bases, and 6 bases lay outside the gene matches. The sequence was obtained from a person aged 18-60 years who received the Ad26.COV2.S COVID-19 vaccine or a placebo. The sequencing used peripheral blood, collected in a trial of Ad26.COV2.S vaccine versus placebo. The V and J genes are TRBV5-1 and TRBJ1-1; 7 nucleotides align to TRBD1. The DNA for the CDR3 is TGCGCCAGCCGGCAGGGGGGCATGAACACTGAAGCTTTCTTT. Amino acid sequence: CASRQGGMNTEAFF.